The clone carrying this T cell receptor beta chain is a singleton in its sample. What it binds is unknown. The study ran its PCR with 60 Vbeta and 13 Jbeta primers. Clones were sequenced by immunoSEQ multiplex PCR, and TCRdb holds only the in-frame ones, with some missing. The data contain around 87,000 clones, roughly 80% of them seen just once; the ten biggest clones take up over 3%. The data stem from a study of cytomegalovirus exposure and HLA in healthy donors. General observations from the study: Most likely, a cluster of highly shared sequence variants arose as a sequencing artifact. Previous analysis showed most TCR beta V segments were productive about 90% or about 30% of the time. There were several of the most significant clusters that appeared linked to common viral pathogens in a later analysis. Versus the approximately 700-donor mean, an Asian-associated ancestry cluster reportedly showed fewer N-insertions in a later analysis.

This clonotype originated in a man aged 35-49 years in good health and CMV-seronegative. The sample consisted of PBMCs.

CDR3 protein: CASSLFAGGDTGELFF. CDR3 sequence (DNA): TGCGCCAGCAGCTTGTTCGCAGGGGGAGACACCGGGGAGCTGTTTTTT. The chain employs TRBV5-1 and TRBJ2-2; 7 bases map to TRBD1. The ends lost 1 base at V and 3 bases at J; junction bases unmatched: 6. CDR1 SGHRS and CDR2 YFSETQ come from the germline V gene. The length of the CDR3 is 16 residues.